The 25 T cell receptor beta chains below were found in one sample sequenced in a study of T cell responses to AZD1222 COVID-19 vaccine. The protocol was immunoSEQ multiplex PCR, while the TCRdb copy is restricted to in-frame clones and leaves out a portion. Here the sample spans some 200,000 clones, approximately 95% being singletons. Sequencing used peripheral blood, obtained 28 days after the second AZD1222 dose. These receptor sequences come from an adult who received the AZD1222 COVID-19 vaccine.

CDR3 amino acids: CASSLWSFFPKYEAFF. DNA of the CDR3: TGTGCCAGCAGCTTATGGAGTTTCTTCCCCAAATACGAAGCTTTCTTT. This chain connects TRBV7-2 to TRBJ1-1; D not resolved. Trimming left V 2 bases short and J 8 bases short, with 21 bases between. The CDR3 extends over 16 amino acids. The germline gives CDR1 SGHTA, CDR2 FQGNSA. Together with reference TRBV7-2 and TRBJ1-1, the CDR3 gives the full variable domain: GAGVSQSPSNKVTEKGKDVELRCDPISGHTALYWYRQSLGQGLEFLIYFQGNSAPDKSGLPSDRFSAERTGGSVSTLTIQRTQQEDSAVYLCASSLWSFFPKYEAFFGQGTRLTVV.

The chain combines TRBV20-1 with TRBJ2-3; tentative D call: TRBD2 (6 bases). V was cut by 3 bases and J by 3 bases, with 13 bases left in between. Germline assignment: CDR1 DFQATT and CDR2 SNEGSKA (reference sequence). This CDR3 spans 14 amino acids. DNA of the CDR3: TGCAGTGCTAGTCGCGGGGTCGGGACAGATACGCAGTATTTT. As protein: CSASRGVGTDTQYF.

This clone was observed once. CDR3 nucleotide sequence: TGTGCCAGTAGTATCGACAGGGCTTCTTCTGAAGCTTTCTTT. Its translation is CASSIDRASSEAFF. The rearrangement uses TRBV19 and TRBJ1-1; 7 bases are a match to TRBD1. V lost 3 bases and J lost 6; bases outside the gene matches: 7. Per the germline V gene, CDR1 is LNHDA and CDR2 is SQIVND (reference sequence). The CDR3 totals 14 residues.

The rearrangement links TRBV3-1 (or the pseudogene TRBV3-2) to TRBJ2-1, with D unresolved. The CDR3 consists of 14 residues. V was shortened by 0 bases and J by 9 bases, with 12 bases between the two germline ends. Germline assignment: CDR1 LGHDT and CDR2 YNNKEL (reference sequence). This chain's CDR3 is CASSQDGLGGEQFF. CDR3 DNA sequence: TGTGCCAGCAGCCAAGACGGCCTGGGTGGTGAGCAGTTCTTC.

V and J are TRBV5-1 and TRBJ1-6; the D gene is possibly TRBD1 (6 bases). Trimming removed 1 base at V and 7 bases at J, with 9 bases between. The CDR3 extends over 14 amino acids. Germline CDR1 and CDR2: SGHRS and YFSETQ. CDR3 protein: CASSLQGPNSPLHF. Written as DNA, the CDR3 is TGCGCCAGCAGCTTGCAGGGGCCCAATTCACCCCTCCACTTT.

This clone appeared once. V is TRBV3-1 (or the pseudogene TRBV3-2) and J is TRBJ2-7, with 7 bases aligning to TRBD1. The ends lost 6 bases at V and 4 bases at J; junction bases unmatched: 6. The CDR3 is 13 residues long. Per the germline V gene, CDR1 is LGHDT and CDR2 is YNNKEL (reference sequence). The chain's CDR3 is CASRKGATYEQYF. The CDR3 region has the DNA TGTGCCAGCAGAAAGGGGGCGACATACGAGCAGTACTTC.

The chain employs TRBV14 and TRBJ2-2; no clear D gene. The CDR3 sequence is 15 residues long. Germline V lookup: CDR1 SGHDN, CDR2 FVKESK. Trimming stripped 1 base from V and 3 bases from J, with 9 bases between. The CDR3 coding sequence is TGTGCCAGCAGCCAAGCGCCTTACTACACCGGGGAGCTGTTTTTT. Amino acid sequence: CASSQAPYYTGELFF.

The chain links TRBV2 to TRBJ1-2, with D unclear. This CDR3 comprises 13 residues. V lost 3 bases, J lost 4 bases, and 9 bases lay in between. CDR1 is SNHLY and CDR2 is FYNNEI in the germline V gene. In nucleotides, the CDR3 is TGTGCCAGCAGTGACGGCTGGAGCTATGGCTACACCTTC. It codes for CASSDGWSYGYTF.

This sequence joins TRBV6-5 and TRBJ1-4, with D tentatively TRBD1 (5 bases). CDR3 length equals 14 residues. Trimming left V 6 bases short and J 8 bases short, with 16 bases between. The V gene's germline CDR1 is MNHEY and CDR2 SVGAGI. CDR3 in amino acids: CASSRVIGGEKLFF. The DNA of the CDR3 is TGTGCCAGCAGCCGCGTTATCGGGGGGGAAAAACTGTTTTTT.

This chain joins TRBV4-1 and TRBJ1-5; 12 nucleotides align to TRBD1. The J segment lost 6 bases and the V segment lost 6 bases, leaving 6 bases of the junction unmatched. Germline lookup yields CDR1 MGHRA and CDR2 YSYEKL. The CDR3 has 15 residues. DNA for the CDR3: TGCGCCAGCAGTCGGGACAGGGGGCTAGGTCAGCCCCAGCATTTT. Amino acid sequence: CASSRDRGLGQPQHF.

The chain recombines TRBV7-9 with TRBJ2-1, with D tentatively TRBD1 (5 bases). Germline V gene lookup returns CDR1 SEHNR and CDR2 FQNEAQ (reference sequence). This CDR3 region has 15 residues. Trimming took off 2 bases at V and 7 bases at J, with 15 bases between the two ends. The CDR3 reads CASSLSGPQANEQFF. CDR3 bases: TGTGCCAGCAGCTTATCAGGGCCCCAGGCGAATGAGCAGTTCTTC.

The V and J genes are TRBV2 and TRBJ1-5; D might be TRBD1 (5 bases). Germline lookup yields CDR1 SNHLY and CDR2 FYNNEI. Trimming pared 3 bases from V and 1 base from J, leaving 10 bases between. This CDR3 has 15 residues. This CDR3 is CASSDGGLSNQPQHF. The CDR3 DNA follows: TGTGCCAGCAGTGACGGGGGACTAAGCAATCAGCCCCAGCATTTT.

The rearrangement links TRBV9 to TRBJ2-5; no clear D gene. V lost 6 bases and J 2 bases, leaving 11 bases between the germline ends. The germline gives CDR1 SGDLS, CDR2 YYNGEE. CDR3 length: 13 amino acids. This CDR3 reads CASNSLAQETQYF. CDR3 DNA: TGTGCCAGCAATTCCCTGGCGCAAGAGACCCAGTACTTC.

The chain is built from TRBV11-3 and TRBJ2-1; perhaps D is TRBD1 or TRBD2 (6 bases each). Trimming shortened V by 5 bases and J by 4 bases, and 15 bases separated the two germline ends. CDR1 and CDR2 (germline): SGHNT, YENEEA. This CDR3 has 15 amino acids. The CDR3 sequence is CASSPSGGPYNEQFF. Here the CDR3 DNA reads TGTGCCAGCAGCCCGAGTGGGGGGCCGTACAATGAGCAGTTCTTC.

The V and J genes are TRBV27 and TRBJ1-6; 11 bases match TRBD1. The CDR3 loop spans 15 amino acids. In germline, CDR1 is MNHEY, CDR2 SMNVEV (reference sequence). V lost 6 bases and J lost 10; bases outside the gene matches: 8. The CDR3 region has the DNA TGTGCCAGCAGAGGGGACAGGGGGAAGGGATCACCCCTCCACTTT. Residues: CASRGDRGKGSPLHF.

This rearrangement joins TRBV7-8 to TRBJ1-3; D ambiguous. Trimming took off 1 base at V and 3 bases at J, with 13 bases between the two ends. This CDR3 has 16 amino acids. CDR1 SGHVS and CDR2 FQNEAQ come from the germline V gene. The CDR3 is CASSLVPSGNGNTIYF. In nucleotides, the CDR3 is TGTGCCAGCAGCTTAGTTCCCTCCGGGAATGGAAACACCATATATTTT.

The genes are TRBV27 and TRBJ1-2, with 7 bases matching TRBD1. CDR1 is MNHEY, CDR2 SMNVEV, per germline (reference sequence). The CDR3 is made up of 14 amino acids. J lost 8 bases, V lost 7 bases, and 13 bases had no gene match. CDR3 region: CASTTGARGSGYTF. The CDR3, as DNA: TGTGCCAGCACCACAGGGGCCAGGGGGAGCGGCTACACCTTC.

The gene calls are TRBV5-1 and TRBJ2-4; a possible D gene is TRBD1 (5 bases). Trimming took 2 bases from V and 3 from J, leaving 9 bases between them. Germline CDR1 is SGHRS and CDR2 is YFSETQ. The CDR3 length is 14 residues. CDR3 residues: CASSFQGDKNIQYF. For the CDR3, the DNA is TGCGCCAGCAGCTTCCAGGGCGACAAAAACATTCAGTACTTC. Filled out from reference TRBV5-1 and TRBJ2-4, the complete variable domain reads KAGVTQTPRYLIKTRGQQVTLSCSPISGHRSVSWYQQTPGQGLQFLFEYFSETQRNKGNFPGRFSGRQFSNSRSEMNVSTLELGDSALYLCASSFQGDKNIQYFGAGTRLSVL.

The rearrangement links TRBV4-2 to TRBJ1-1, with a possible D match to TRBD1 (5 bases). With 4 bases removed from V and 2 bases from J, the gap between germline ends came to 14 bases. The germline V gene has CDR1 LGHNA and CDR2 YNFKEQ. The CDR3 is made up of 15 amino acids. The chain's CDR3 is CASSLAGTRNTEAFF. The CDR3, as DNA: TGTGCCAGCAGCCTTGCTGGGACCCGAAACACTGAAGCTTTCTTT.

CDR3 DNA sequence: TGTGCCAGCAGTGAAGTGGGCCCCCCAAATGAAAAACTGTTTTTT. The encoded protein is CASSEVGPPNEKLFF. V and J are TRBV6-1 and TRBJ1-4; D call uncertain. The CDR3 sequence is 15 residues long. Looked up from germline, CDR1 is MNHNS and CDR2 is SASEGT. The V gene lost 1 base and the J gene lost 5 bases, with 11 bases spanning the gap.

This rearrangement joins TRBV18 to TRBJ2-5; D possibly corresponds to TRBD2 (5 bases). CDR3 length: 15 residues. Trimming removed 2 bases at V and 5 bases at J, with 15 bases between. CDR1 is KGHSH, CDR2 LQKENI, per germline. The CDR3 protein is CASSPNSGGLETQYF. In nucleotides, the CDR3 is TGTGCCAGCTCACCAAACTCGGGCGGGCTGGAGACCCAGTACTTC.

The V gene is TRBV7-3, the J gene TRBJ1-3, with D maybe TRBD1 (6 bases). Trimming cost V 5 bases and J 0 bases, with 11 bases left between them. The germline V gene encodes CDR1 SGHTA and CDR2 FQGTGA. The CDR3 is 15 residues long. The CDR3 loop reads CASSPTGPSGNTIYF. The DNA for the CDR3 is TGTGCCAGCAGCCCCACAGGGCCCTCTGGAAACACCATATATTTT.

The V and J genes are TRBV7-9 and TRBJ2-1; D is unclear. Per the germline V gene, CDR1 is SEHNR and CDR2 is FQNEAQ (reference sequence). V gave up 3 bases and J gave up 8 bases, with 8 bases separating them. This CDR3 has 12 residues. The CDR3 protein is CASSLSLHEQFF. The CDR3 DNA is TGTGCCAGCAGCTTGAGTCTCCATGAGCAGTTCTTC.

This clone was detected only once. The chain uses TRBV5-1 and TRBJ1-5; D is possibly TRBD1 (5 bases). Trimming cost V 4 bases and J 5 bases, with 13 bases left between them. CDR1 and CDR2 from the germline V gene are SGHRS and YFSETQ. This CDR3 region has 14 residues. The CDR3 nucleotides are TGCGCCAGCAGCCTGGGCCAGGGCCATCAGCCCCAGCATTTT. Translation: CASSLGQGHQPQHF.

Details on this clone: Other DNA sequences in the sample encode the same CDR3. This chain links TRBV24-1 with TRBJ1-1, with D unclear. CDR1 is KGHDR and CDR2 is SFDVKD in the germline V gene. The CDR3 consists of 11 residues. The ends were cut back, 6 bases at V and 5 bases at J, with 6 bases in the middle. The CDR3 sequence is CATSQGTEAFF. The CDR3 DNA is TGTGCCACCAGTCAAGGGACTGAAGCTTTCTTT.